This TCR beta chain was captured by sequencing in a study of cytomegalovirus exposure and HLA in healthy donors. This clone has a handful of counts. As yet, its antigen is unknown. Primers included in the PCR were 60 Vbeta and 13 Jbeta primers. Sequenced by immunoSEQ multiplex PCR; TCRdb stores in-frame clones only, minus some. The sample yields roughly 110,000 clones, 70% to 80% seen once. At collection, donors were nominally healthy, but unrecorded immune exposures were probable. The germline V and J ends were trimmed by 4 bases and 6 bases, with 10 bases remaining between them. CDR3 length equals 12 residues. CDR1 and CDR2 from the germline V gene are SGHDT and YYEEEE. Study-level results: An analysis was carried out at a later point. It showed that HLA-associated TCR beta chains were more clonally expanded than equally common non-associated chains. As a later analysis showed, a missense DCLRE1C variant was linked to trimming of TCR beta V- and J-genes.

This chain joins TRBV5-6 and TRBJ1-2; possible D gene TRBD1, 5 bases. Sequences were obtained from PBMCs. This receptor was obtained from a human donor in good health. The CDR3 DNA reads TGTGCCAGCAGCCTGACAGTGGATGGCTACACCTTC. Protein: CASSLTVDGYTF. The full variable domain, with the rest looked up from reference TRBV5-6 and TRBJ1-2, is DAGVTQSPTHLIKTRGQQVTLRCSPKSGHDTVSWYQQALGQGPQFIFQYYEEEERQRGNFPDRFSGHQFPNYSSELNVNALLLGDSALYLCASSLTVDGYTFGSGTRLTVV.